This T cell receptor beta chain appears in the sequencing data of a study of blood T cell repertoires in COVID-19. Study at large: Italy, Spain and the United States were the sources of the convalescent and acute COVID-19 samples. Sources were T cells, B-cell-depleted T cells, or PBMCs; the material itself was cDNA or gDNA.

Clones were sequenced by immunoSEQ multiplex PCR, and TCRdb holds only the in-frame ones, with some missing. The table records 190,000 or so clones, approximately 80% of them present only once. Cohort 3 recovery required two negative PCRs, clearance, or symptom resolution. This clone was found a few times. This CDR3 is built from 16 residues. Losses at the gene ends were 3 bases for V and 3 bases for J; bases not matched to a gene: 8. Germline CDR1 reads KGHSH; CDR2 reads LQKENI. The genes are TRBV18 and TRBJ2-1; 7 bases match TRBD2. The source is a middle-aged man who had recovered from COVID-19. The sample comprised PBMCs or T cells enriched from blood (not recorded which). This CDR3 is CASSPFPSSGYNEQFF. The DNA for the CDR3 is TGTGCCAGCTCACCCTTCCCCTCTAGCGGCTACAATGAGCAGTTCTTC.